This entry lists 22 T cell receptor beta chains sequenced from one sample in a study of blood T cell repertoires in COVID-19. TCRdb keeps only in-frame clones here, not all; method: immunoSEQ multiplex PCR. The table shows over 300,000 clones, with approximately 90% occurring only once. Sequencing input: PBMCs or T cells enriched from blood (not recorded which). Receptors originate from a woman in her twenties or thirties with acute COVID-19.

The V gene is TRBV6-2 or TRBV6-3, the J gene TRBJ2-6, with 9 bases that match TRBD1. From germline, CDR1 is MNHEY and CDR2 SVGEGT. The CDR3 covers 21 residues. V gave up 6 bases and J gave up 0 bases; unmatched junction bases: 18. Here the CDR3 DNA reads TGTGCCAGCAGCCCCCGACCCATGGGACAGGGAGGGTTCTCTGGGGCCAACGTCCTGACTTTC. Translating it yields CASSPRPMGQGGFSGANVLTF.

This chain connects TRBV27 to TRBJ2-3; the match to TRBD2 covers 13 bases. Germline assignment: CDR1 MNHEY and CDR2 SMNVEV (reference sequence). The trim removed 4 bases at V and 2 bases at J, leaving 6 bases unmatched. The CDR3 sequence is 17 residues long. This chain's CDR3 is CASSSRLAGGNTDTQYF. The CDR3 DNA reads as TGTGCCAGCAGTTCTCGACTAGCGGGGGGTAACACAGATACGCAGTATTTT.

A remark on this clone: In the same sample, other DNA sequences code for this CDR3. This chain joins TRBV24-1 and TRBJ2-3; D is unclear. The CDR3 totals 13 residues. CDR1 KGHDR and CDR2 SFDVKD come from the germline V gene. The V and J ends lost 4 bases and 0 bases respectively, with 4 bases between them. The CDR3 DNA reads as TGTGCCACCAGTGACCCTAGCACAGATACGCAGTATTTT. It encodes CATSDPSTDTQYF.

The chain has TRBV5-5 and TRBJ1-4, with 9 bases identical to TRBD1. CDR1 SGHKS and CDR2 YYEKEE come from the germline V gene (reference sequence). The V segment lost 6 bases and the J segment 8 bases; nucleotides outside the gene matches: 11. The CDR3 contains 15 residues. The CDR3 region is CASTQYRGLGEKLFF. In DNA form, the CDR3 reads TGTGCCAGCACCCAGTACAGGGGGCTAGGGGAAAAACTGTTTTTT.

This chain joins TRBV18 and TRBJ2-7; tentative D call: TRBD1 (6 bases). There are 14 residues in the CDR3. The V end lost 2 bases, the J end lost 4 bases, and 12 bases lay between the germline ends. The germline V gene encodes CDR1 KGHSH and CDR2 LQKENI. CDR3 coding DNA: TGTGCCAGCTCACCAGGGACACGAGTGTACGAGCAGTACTTC. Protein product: CASSPGTRVYEQYF. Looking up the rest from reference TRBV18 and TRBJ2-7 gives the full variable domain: NAGVMQNPRHLVRRRGQEARLRCSPMKGHSHVYWYRQLPEEGLKFMVYLQKENIIDESGMPKERFSAEFPKEGPSILRIQQVVRGDSAAYFCASSPGTRVYEQYFGPGTRLTVT.

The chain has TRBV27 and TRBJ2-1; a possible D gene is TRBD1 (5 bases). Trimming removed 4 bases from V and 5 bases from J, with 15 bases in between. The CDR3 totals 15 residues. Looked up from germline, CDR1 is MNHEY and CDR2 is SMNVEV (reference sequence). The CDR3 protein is CASSSYLRQHNEQFF. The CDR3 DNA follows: TGTGCCAGCAGTTCCTACCTCAGACAGCACAATGAGCAGTTCTTC.

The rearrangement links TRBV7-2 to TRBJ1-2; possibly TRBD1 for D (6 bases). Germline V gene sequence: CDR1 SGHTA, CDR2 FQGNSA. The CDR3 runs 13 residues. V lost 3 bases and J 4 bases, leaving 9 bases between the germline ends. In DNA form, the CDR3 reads TGTGCCAGCAGCTTTACAGGGCTCTATGGCTACACCTTC. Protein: CASSFTGLYGYTF.

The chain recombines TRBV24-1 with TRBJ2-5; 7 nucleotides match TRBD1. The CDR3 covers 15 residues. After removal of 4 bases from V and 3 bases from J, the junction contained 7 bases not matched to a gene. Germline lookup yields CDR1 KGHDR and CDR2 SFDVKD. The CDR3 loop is CATSEHDRAKETQYF. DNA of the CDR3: TGTGCCACCAGTGAACACGACAGGGCCAAAGAGACCCAGTACTTC.

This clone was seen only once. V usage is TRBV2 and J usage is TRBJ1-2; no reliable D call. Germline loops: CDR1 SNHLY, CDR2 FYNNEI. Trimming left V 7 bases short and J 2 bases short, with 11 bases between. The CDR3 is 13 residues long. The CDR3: CASNPETNYGYTF. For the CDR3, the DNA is TGTGCCAGCAATCCGGAGACGAACTATGGCTACACCTTC. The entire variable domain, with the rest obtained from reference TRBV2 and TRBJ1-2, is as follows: EPEVTQTPSHQVTQMGQEVILRCVPISNHLYFYWYRQILGQKVEFLVSFYNNEISEKSEIFDDQFSVERPDGSNFTLKIRSTKLEDSAMYFCASNPETNYGYTFGSGTRLTVV.

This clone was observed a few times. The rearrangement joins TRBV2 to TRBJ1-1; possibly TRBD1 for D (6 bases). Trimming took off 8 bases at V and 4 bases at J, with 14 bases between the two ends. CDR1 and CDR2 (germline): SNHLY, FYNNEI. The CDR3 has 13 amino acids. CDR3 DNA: TGTGCCAGCCGAGAGGACAGACCCACTGAAGCTTTCTTT. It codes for CASREDRPTEAFF.

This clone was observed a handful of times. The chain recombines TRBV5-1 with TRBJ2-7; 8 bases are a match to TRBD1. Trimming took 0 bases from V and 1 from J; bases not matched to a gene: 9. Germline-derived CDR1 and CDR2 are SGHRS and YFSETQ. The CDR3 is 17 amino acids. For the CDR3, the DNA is TGCGCCAGCAGCTTGGCTCTGACAGGGGCGAGATCCTACGAGCAGTACTTC. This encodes CASSLALTGARSYEQYF.

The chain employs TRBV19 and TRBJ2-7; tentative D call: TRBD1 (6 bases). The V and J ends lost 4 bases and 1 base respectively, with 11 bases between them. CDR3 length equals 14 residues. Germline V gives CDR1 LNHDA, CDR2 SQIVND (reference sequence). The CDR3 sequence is CASSTRTGSYEQYF. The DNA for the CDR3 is TGTGCCAGTAGTACGAGAACAGGGTCCTACGAGCAGTACTTC.

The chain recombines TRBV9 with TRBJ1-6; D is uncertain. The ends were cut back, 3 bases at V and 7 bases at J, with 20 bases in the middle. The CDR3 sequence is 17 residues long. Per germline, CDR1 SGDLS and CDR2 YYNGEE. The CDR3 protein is CASSGGRFGRDNSPLHF. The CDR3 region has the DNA TGTGCCAGCAGCGGAGGGCGGTTCGGCCGTGACAATTCACCCCTCCACTTT. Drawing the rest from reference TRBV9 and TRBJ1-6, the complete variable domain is DSGVTQTPKHLITATGQRVTLRCSPRSGDLSVYWYQQSLDQGLQFLIQYYNGEERAKGNILERFSAQQFPDLHSELNLSSLELGDSALYFCASSGGRFGRDNSPLHFGNGTRLTVT.

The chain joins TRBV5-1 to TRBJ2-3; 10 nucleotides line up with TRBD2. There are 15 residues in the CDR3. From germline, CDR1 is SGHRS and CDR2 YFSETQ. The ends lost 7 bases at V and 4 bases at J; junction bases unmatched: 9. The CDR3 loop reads CASLAGVPGADTQYF. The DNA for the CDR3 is TGCGCCAGCCTAGCGGGGGTGCCAGGGGCAGATACGCAGTATTTT.

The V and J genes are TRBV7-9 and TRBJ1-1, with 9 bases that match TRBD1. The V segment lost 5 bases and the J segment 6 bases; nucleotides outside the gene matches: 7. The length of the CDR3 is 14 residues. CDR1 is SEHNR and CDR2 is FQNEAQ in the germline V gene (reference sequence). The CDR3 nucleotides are TGTGCCAGCAGCCATCGGGACAGGGATCCTGAAGCTTTCTTT. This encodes CASSHRDRDPEAFF.

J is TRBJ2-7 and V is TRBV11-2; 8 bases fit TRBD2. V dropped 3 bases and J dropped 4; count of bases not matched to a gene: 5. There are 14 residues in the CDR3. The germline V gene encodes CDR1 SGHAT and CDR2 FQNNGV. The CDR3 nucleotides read TGTGCCAGCAGCTTGAGTAGCGGGGCGTACGAGCAGTACTTC. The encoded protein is CASSLSSGAYEQYF.

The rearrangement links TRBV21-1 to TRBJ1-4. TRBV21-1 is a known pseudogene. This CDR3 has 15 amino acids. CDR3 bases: TGTGCCAGCAGCTCGGACTGGAAAACGAATGAAAAACTGTTTTTT. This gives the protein CASSSDWKTNEKLFF.

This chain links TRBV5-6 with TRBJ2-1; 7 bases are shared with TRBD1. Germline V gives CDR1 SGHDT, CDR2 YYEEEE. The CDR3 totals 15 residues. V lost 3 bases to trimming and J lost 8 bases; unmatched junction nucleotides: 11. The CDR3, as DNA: TGTGCCAGCAGCTCAGTAAAACAGGGGTTCGATGAGCAGTTCTTC. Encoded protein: CASSSVKQGFDEQFF.

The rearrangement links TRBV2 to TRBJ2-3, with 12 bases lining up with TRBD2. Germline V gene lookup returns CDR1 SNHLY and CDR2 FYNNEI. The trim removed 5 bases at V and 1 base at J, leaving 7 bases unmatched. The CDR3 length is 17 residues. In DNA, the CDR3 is TGTGCCAGCAGTTGCGATCTAGCGGGGGGGTGCACAGATACGCAGTATTTT. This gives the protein CASSCDLAGGCTDTQYF.

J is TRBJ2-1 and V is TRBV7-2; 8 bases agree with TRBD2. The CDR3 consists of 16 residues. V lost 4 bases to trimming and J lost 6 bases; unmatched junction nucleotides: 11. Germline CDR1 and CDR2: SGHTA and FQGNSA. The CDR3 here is CASSSRGLVGGNEQFF. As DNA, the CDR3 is TGTGCCAGCAGCTCCAGGGGACTAGTGGGGGGCAATGAGCAGTTCTTC.

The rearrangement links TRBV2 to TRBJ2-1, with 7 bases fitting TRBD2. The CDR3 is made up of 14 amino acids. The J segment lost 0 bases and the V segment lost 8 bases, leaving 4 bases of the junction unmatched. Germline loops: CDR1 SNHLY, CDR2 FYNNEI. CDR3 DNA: TGTGCCAGCGGACGACTAGCCTCCTACAATGAGCAGTTCTTC. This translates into CASGRLASYNEQFF.

CDR3 in amino acids: CASSQDLDRGRREQYF. The DNA for the CDR3 is TGTGCCAGCAGCCAAGATTTGGACAGGGGACGGCGGGAGCAGTACTTC. The chain employs TRBV3-1 (or the pseudogene TRBV3-2) and TRBJ2-7; 9 bases match TRBD1. The CDR3 contains 16 residues. V lost 0 bases, J lost 7 bases, and 10 bases stayed unmatched. Germline V gene lookup returns CDR1 LGHDT and CDR2 YNNKEL (reference sequence).